This is a list of T cell receptor beta chains from one sample in a study of cytomegalovirus exposure and HLA in healthy donors. Measured with immunoSEQ multiplex PCR; TCRdb has only the in-frame clones, and not every one. Of around 180,000 clones in the sample, 70% to 80% were seen once. Sequencing was carried out using PBMCs. The source is a woman aged 40-49 years in good health and CMV-seronegative. The CDR3 runs from the conserved cysteine through the conserved F or W. D genes are given only for firm matches. Expanded clones are given a class, and other clones once, few, many or no size at all.

j_call | clone_size | v_call | d_call | cdr3_aa | cdr3_nt
TRBJ2-7 | few | TRBV7-6 | NA | CASSLVSRSLFPGEQYF | TGTGCCAGCAGCTTAGTATCTCGTTCCCTCTTCCCAGGGGAGCAGTACTTC
TRBJ2-1 | NA | TRBV5-4 | TRBD2 | CASSVTSPYNEQFF | TGTGCCAGCAGCGTGACTAGCCCCTACAATGAGCAGTTCTTC
TRBJ1-4 | once | TRBV9 | NA | CASSVGTSSEKLFF | TGTGCCAGCAGCGTAGGGACTTCTAGTGAAAAACTGTTTTTT
TRBJ2-1 | NA | TRBV5-4 | TRBD2 | CASSLEGGGSYNEQFF | TGTGCCAGCAGCTTGGAAGGCGGGGGGTCCTACAATGAGCAGTTCTTC
TRBJ2-7 | NA | TRBV4-2 | TRBD1 | CASSQYGTVPYYEQYF | TGTGCCAGCAGCCAATACGGGACAGTCCCTTACTACGAGCAGTACTTC
TRBJ2-1 | NA | TRBV21-1 | NA | CASRGKKGRVEVNEQFF | TGTGCCAGCAGGGGAAAAAAGGGCAGGGTTGAGGTGAATGAGCAGTTCTTC
TRBJ2-1 | NA | TRBV11-3 | NA | CASSSPPGVQFF | TGTGCCAGCAGCTCCCCCCCGGGAGTGCAGTTCTTC
TRBJ1-4 | NA | TRBV5-1 | NA | CASSRDSPNEKLFF | TGCGCCAGCAGCCGAGACAGCCCTAATGAAAAACTGTTTTTT
TRBJ2-1 | NA | TRBV5-4 | NA | CASSYLQGYNEQFF | TGTGCCAGCAGCTACCTACAGGGTTACAATGAGCAGTTCTTC
TRBJ1-2 | few | TRBV19 | NA | CASSSLRNYGYTF | TGTGCCAGTAGTTCTCTACGGAACTATGGCTACACCTTC
TRBJ2-1 | NA | TRBV11-2 | NA | CASSPGNEQFF | TGTGCCAGCAGCCCAGGGAATGAGCAGTTCTTC
TRBJ2-3 | NA | TRBV9 | TRBD2 | CASSVGTSPTDTQYF | TGTGCCAGCAGCGTAGGGACTAGCCCCACAGATACGCAGTATTTT
TRBJ1-4 | few | TRBV10-3 | TRBD1 | CAISVQTGGRASSEKLFF | TGTGCCATCAGTGTACAGACAGGGGGGCGAGCCAGCAGTGAAAAACTGTTTTTT
TRBJ2-3 | NA | TRBV30 | NA | CAWSSTLRAQYF | TGTGCCTGGAGTTCGACCCTCAGGGCGCAGTATTTT
TRBJ2-1 | NA | TRBV9 | TRBD2 | CASSLSGLAGGGEQFF | TGTGCCAGCAGCCTGTCCGGACTAGCGGGAGGGGGGGAGCAGTTCTTC
TRBJ2-5 | NA | TRBV2 | TRBD2 | CASRGLAGAQETQYF | TGTGCCAGCAGGGGGTTAGCGGGAGCCCAAGAGACCCAGTACTTC
TRBJ2-5 | NA | TRBV7-9 | TRBD2 | CASSPPEAGVRETQYF | TGTGCCAGCAGCCCCCCTGAAGCGGGGGTTCGAGAGACCCAGTACTTC
TRBJ2-3 | NA | TRBV2 | TRBD2 | CASSSIAGGTDTQYF | TGTGCCAGCAGTTCGATAGCGGGGGGCACAGATACGCAGTATTTT
TRBJ1-1 | few | TRBV5-1 | NA | CASSHLQGLNTEAFF | TGCGCCAGCAGCCACCTACAGGGACTGAACACTGAAGCTTTCTTT
TRBJ1-1 | NA | TRBV6-6 | NA | CASSGGVNTEAFF | TGTGCCAGCTCGGGGGGGGTGAACACTGAAGCTTTCTTT
TRBJ1-4 | NA | TRBV6-6 | NA | CASSLLGGALGEKLFF | TGTGCCAGCAGCCTTCTGGGGGGGGCATTAGGTGAAAAACTGTTTTTT
TRBJ2-2 | NA | TRBV5-1 | NA | CASSLFQTGELFF | TGCGCCAGCAGCTTGTTCCAGACCGGGGAGCTGTTTTTT
TRBJ2-7 | NA | TRBV9 | NA | CARGILNGKIQLYEQYF | TGTGCCAGAGGGATCCTGAACGGGAAAATTCAGCTCTACGAGCAGTACTTC
TRBJ1-2 | NA | TRBV15 | NA | CATSRREGSNYGYTF | TGTGCCACCAGCAGAAGAGAGGGATCTAACTATGGCTACACCTTC
TRBJ2-1 | NA | TRBV6-1 | TRBD1 | CASSLDRSSYNEQFF | TGTGCCAGCAGCCTGGACAGGAGCTCCTACAATGAGCAGTTCTTC
TRBJ1-1 | few | TRBV15 | NA | CATSRESGNTEAFF | TGTGCCACCAGCAGAGAGTCGGGGAACACTGAAGCTTTCTTT
TRBJ2-1 | NA | TRBV5-1 | TRBD2 | CASSFTSGSSYNEQFF | TGCGCCAGCAGCTTCACTAGCGGGAGCTCCTACAATGAGCAGTTCTTC
TRBJ1-5 | NA | TRBV19 | NA | CASSIEVGGRAQPQHF | TGTGCCAGTAGTATAGAAGTAGGAGGCCGAGCGCAGCCCCAGCATTTT
TRBJ2-3 | NA | TRBV5-4 | TRBD2 | CASSLETSGGRTDTQYF | TGTGCCAGCAGCTTGGAGACTAGCGGGGGGCGGACAGATACGCAGTATTTT